This T cell receptor beta chain was captured by sequencing in a study of cytomegalovirus exposure and HLA in healthy donors. In the study overall: Earlier results showed roughly 110 million unique TCR beta sequences derived from approximately 170 million T cells.

PCR was performed using 60 Vbeta and 13 Jbeta primers. How the authors handled the data: It was a later analysis that counted 79 million or so unique TCR beta chains, of which about 10 million were shared. Produced via immunoSEQ multiplex PCR; TCRdb's table is partial and in-frame only. V, J and clone size are those of that table, while D and trimming were read from the DNA. The data show 50,000 to 70,000 clones, 70% to 75% seen once. The CDR3 contains 12 residues. The ends were cut back, 8 bases at V and 12 bases at J, with 20 bases in the middle. The germline V gene has CDR1 SQVTM and CDR2 ANQGSEA. Comments on this clone: Its antigen is currently unknown.

Findings and limits, study-wide: TCR beta chain V- and J-gene trimming was linked, in a later analysis, to a missense variant in DCLRE1C. While the bulk of TCR sequences proved rare, some public TCRs turned up in many donors.

Sequencing was performed on PBMCs. V usage is TRBV29-1 and J usage is TRBJ2-1, with TRBD2 as a possible D gene (6 bases). The source of this sequence is a man under 40 in good health and CMV-seropositive. CDR3 sequence (DNA): TGCAGCTCAGCGGGCGGTACAAGGACGCAGTTCTTC. It codes for CSSAGGTRTQFF.